These 11 T cell receptor beta chains were all obtained from the same sample, sequenced in a study of regulatory T cells in long-lasting Graves disease. Time point described: newly diagnosed GD, antithyroid drugs for less than 3 months. With RNA extracted from PBMCs as input, the TCR library was made. Relying on iRepertoire HTBI primers and Arm-PCR of CDR3 regions, the team built TCR beta libraries. Using its own MiXCR run on the multiplex PCR reads, TCRdb lists one record per CDR3 protein. The data show about 540,000 distinct CDR3 sequences, less than 15% seen once. The same data also went into a second study, on T cells in Graves' hyperthyroidism and ophthalmopathy.

The sample consisted of peripheral blood mononuclear cells (PBMCs), taken at new diagnosis, from a patient treated with antithyroid drugs. These receptors came from a man younger than 45 with Graves disease.

The table lists this clonotype with many counts. The chain's CDR3 is CASSLEGVGQPQHF. The CDR3 coding sequence is TGTGCCAGCAGCTTAGAAGGGGTAGGCCAGCCCCAGCATTTT. This chain links TRBV7-2 with TRBJ1-5; possibly TRBD1 for D (5 bases). The V and J ends lost 1 base and 7 bases respectively, with 11 bases between them. In germline, CDR1 is SGHTA, CDR2 FQGNSA. The CDR3 is 14 residues long.

This clonotype has a count of ten or more. The V gene is TRBV29-1, the J gene TRBJ2-3, with D tentatively TRBD1 (5 bases). The germline V gene encodes CDR1 SQVTM and CDR2 ANQGSEA. Trimming took off 8 bases at V and 5 bases at J, with 14 bases between the two ends. The CDR3 totals 12 residues. CDR3 sequence reads: CSLMTQGDTQYF. DNA for the CDR3: TGCAGCCTAATGACCCAGGGAGATACGCAGTATTTT.

The chain links TRBV29-1 to TRBJ2-7; D is uncertain. CDR1 is SQVTM and CDR2 is ANQGSEA in the germline V gene. The CDR3 runs 11 residues. V gave up 4 bases and J gave up 9 bases, with 13 bases separating them. CDR3 residues: CSVGVELWQYF. For the CDR3, the DNA is TGCAGCGTTGGGGTGGAGCTGTGGCAGTACTTC.

There are many counts of this clonotype. The rearrangement joins TRBV6-1 to TRBJ2-7, with 8 bases that match TRBD2. The CDR3 runs 13 residues. The junction had 5 bases not matched to a gene; V was cut back by 6 bases and J by 4 bases. The germline gives CDR1 MNHNS, CDR2 SASEGT. Here the CDR3 DNA reads TGTGCCAGCAGGCGACTAGCGCCGTACGAGCAGTACTTC. It is translated as CASRRLAPYEQYF.

This clonotype was seen many times. The chain combines TRBV7-3 with TRBJ2-3; D possibly matches TRBD1 or TRBD2 (5 bases each). V was cut by 4 bases and J by 2 bases, with 13 bases left in between. Germline V gives CDR1 SGHTA, CDR2 FQGTGA. CDR3 length equals 15 residues. The CDR3 region has the DNA TGTGCCAGCAGCTCTTCCCCCGGGACCACAGATACGCAGTATTTT. The encoded protein is CASSSSPGTTDTQYF.

This clonotype was detected many times. This chain uses TRBV29-1 with TRBJ2-7, with D perhaps given as TRBD1 or TRBD2 (5 bases each). Trimming left V 8 bases short and J 4 bases short, with 18 bases between. CDR1 is SQVTM and CDR2 is ANQGSEA in the germline V gene. The CDR3 extends over 13 amino acids. The CDR3 DNA reads TGCAGCACCGTGGGTGGGGGAACGTACGAGCAGTACTTC. It yields the protein CSTVGGGTYEQYF.

The table lists this clonotype with a few counts. Given a much more abundant clone one base away, this may be a read error. The V and J genes are TRBV28 and TRBJ2-7; no clear D. The V gene's germline CDR1 is MDHEN and CDR2 SYDVKM. The CDR3 covers 14 residues. The CDR3 loop reads CASSPRVGAYEQHF. In nucleotides, the CDR3 is TGTGCCAGCAGTCCTCGGGTGGGCGCCTACGAGCAGCACTTC.

The chain is built from TRBV28 and TRBJ2-7; TRBD2 matches at 15 bases. There are 17 residues in the CDR3. Germline lookup yields CDR1 MDHEN and CDR2 SYDVKM. V was clipped by 3 bases and J by 2 bases; unmatched bases: 5. Here the CDR3 reads CASSLGLAGGMPYEQYF. CDR3 in DNA: TGTGCCAGCAGTTTGGGACTAGCGGGAGGCATGCCCTACGAGCAGTACTTC.

With regard to this clonotype: A much larger clone is a single base away; this may be a read error. The V and J genes are TRBV6-1 and TRBJ2-7, with 9 bases fitting TRBD2. Germline CDR1 MNHNS, CDR2 SASEGT. The length of the CDR3 is 14 residues. The CDR3 DNA reads as TGTGCCAGCAGTGAAGCCAGCGGGAGGTACGAGCAGTGCTTC. Translation: CASSEASGRYEQCF.

The chain employs TRBV11-1 and TRBJ1-1; D gene ambiguous. Germline loops: CDR1 SGHAT, CDR2 FQDESV (reference sequence). V was trimmed by 5 bases and J by 5 bases, leaving 12 bases between them. The CDR3 consists of 13 residues. CDR3: CASSTSFQTEAFF. The CDR3 DNA reads TGTGCCAGCAGCACCTCCTTCCAGACTGAAGCTTTCTTT.

The chain combines TRBV5-6 with TRBJ2-7; 13 bases are a match to TRBD2. Looked up from germline, CDR1 is SGHDT and CDR2 is YYEEEE. With V trimmed by 5 bases and J by 12 bases, 8 bases remained unmatched. The CDR3 contains 13 residues. The CDR3 spells CASRAGLAGDRYF. DNA of the CDR3: TGTGCCAGCAGGGCCGGACTAGCGGGAGATCGGTACTTC.